One and the same sample provided the 31 T cell receptor delta chains below, sequenced in a study of γδ T cells in repeated Plasmodium falciparum infection. TCRdb ran CATT on the multiplex PCR reads. The table includes tens of thousands of delta-chain clones, 1.6% detected once. Bulk repertoires came from Vgamma9/Vdelta2+ or Vdelta2-negative gammadelta T cells flow-sorted from PBMC. Material for sequencing was gamma-delta T cells from blood. The receptors here all came from a pool of human donors (malaria-infected and uninfected, not separated).

This clone was picked up a small number of times. A far larger clone is a single base away, which makes a read error likely. Other DNA sequences in the sample encode the same CDR3. The V and J genes are TRDV1 and TRDJ1; 13 bases agree with TRDD3. Germline V gene data show CDR1 as TSWWSYY and CDR2 as QGS. This CDR3 has 21 residues. The chain's CDR3 is CALGELKGYWGIRNRANKLIF. The CDR3, as DNA: TGTGCTCTTGGGGAACTCAAAGGGTACTGGGGGATACGAAATAGAGCCAATAAGCTCATCTTT.

This clone was seen more than once but under ten times. The likely explanation is a read error, given a far larger clone one base away. This specimen includes other DNA sequences encoding the same CDR3. The chain links TRDV1 to TRDJ1; 7 nucleotides line up with TRDD3. Germline matching of the DNA provided the J gene here, since TCRdb leaves it blank. Germline V gives CDR1 TSWWSYY, CDR2 QGS. The V and J ends lost 6 bases and 0 bases, in that order; junction bases with no gene match: 10. The CDR3 is 16 amino acids. CDR3 nucleotides: TGTGCTCTTGGCCCCCTGGGGGTTGAACACACCGATAAACTCATCTTT. Translating it yields CALGPLGVEHTDKLIF.

This clone was counted a few times. TCRdb lists the protein of a much larger clone for this DNA, which differs at residue 9, so this is likely a read error; the protein given here is translated from the DNA itself. V is TRDV1 and J is TRDJ1, with a weak D call TRDD2 (6 bases). TCRdb lists no J gene, so it was determined here by aligning the DNA to germline. The ends were cut back, 2 bases at V and 2 bases at J, with 24 bases in the middle. Germline V gene sequence: CDR1 TSWWSYY, CDR2 QGS. The CDR3 is 19 amino acids. CDR3 sequence: CALGEISYIGIKWTDKLIF. Written as DNA, the CDR3 is TGTGCTCTTGGGGAAATATCCTACATAGGGATTAAGTGGACCGATAAACTCATCTTT.

This clone was detected a few times. A much larger clone is a single base away; this may be a read error. Other nucleotide sequences in the sample specify the same CDR3. J is TRDJ3 and V is TRDV2; 13 positions match TRDD3. CDR3 size: 20 residues. The germline gives CDR1 GEAIGNYY, CDR2 EKD. In nucleotides, the CDR3 is TGTGCCTGTGATCCCGTACTGGGGGATACGCGCTCCTGGGACACCAGACAGATGTTTTTC. Amino acid sequence: CACDPVLGDTRSWDTRQMFF.

This clone was counted between two and nine times. With only one base between it and a far larger clone, this is likely a read error. The sample contains more than one DNA sequence encoding this CDR3. Here the CDR3 reads CAFSTAYSLTDKLIF. DNA for the CDR3: TGTGCCTTTAGTACCGCCTACTCCCTTACCGACAAACTCATCTTT. The chain links TRDV3 to TRDJ1; D might be TRDD2 (5 bases). This CDR3 has 15 residues. Germline assignment: CDR1 TVYSNPD and CDR2 GDNSRS (reference sequence).

In its sample, this clone was seen a few times. The protein recorded in TCRdb matches a much larger clone and deviates from this DNA's translation at residue 12, suggesting a read error; the protein here is obtained by translating the DNA. The chain is built from TRDV1 and TRDJ1; 9 bases agree with TRDD3. TCRdb supplies no J gene; here it was assigned by aligning the nucleotide sequence to germline. The CDR3 covers 22 residues. The trim removed 5 bases at V and 0 bases at J, leaving 25 bases unmatched. The germline V gene encodes CDR1 TSWWSYY and CDR2 QGS. The CDR3 sequence is CALGPLEFLRSTLGDYTDKLIF. For the CDR3, the DNA is TGTGCTCTTGGGCCCCTGGAATTCCTTCGATCTACACTGGGGGACTACACCGATAAACTCATCTTT.

This clone has more than one count but fewer than ten. One base separates it from a far larger clone, so it is likely a read error. This sample includes further DNA sequences coding for the same CDR3. The rearrangement joins TRDV1 to TRDJ1; a weak D match, TRDD3 (5 bases). TCRdb lists no J gene, so it was determined here by aligning the DNA to germline. The V gene lost 0 bases and the J gene lost 4 bases, with 42 bases spanning the gap. The CDR3 has 25 amino acids. Germline CDR1 and CDR2: TSWWSYY and QGS. The CDR3 DNA reads as TGTGCTCTTGGGGAACTTCCCCCCTGGGAAGGGACACCAACTACATCCTTAGGTTACAGCGATAAACTCATCTTT. Translating it yields CALGELPPWEGTPTTSLGYSDKLIF.

Details on this clone: TCRdb attributes to this sequence the protein of a much larger clone, which differs from the DNA translation at residue 11; a read error is likely, and the protein displayed is translated from the DNA. The V and J genes are TRDV1 and TRDJ2, with D perhaps matching TRDD2 (6 bases). TCRdb carries no J gene annotation; the J gene was assigned here by matching the DNA with germline. Germline CDR1 TSWWSYY, CDR2 QGS. The CDR3 has 15 residues. DNA for the CDR3: TGTGCTCTTGGGGAAGGGCCCTTCCCAACAGAACAACTCTTCTTT. This encodes CALGEGPFPTEQLFF.

In this sample, this clone turned up a few times. The protein TCRdb gives is from a much larger clone and does not agree with this DNA's translation at residue 5, likely a read error; the protein shown here comes from the DNA. The genes are TRDV2 and TRDJ1; 10 nucleotides align to TRDD3. V shed 3 bases, J shed 0 bases, and the junction held 21 bases outside the gene matches. CDR1 and CDR2 (germline): GEAIGNYY, EKD. This CDR3 has 21 amino acids. CDR3 in DNA: TGTGCCTGTGACCCCGGCTTCTTTACTGGGGGATTCGCTGAGGACACCGATAAACTCATCTTT. It is translated as CACDPGFFTGGFAEDTDKLIF.

This clone was detected only a few times. The protein given by TCRdb reflects a much larger clone and differs at residue 8 from this DNA's translation, likely from a read error; the protein shown is the DNA's translation. The gene calls are TRDV1 and TRDJ1; the D is unclear. Here the J gene was assigned by germline matching of the DNA, as TCRdb has none. Germline assignment: CDR1 TSWWSYY and CDR2 QGS. Trimming removed 1 base at V and 0 bases at J, with 21 bases between. CDR3 length equals 19 residues. The CDR3 region has the DNA TGTGCTCTTGGGGAACCCTCGGGCAGGCTTTACCCCTACACCGATAAACTCATCTTT. It translates to CALGEPSGRLYPYTDKLIF.

This clone came up a few times. The amino acid sequence in TCRdb belongs to a much larger clone and departs from this DNA's translation at residue 3, likely a sequencing read error; the sequence shown is translated from the DNA. The rearrangement joins TRDV1 to TRDJ1; 8 positions agree with TRDD3. No J gene was available from TCRdb, and it was assigned here by a germline match of the DNA. Per the germline V gene, CDR1 is TSWWSYY and CDR2 is QGS. CDR3 length equals 15 residues. CDR3 sequence reads: CAPGEPWDTRDKLIF. The CDR3 DNA is TGTGCTCCTGGGGAACCGTGGGATACGCGCGATAAACTCATCTTT.

This clone occurred many times. A much bigger clone sits one base away, suggesting this may be a read error. The chain uses TRDV2 and TRDJ1, with 10 bases aligning to TRDD3. Germline CDR1 is GEAIGNYY and CDR2 is EKD. With 5 bases clipped from V and 1 base from J, the junction kept 30 bases outside the gene matches. The CDR3 is 23 amino acids. CDR3 bases: TGTGCCTGTGGCAAACACTTCCTAATGAGGGGGATACGCTCCCTGGGTTGCACCGATAAACTCATCTTT. This translates into CACGKHFLMRGIRSLGCTDKLIF.

As to this clone: A read error is the likely source, as a far larger clone sits one nucleotide away. This same CDR3 is encoded by further DNA sequences in the sample. No call exists for the J gene, whereas the V gene is TRDV2; whether TRDD3, the table's D call, matches the DNA was not checked. The CDR3 covers 17 residues. The germline gives CDR1 GEAIGNYY, CDR2 EKD. The CDR3 nucleotides are TGTGCCTGTGATGGTACTGGGGGAACCTGGGACACCCGACAGATGTTCTTC. It specifies CACDGTGGTWDTRQMFF.

This clone was recorded a few times. TCRdb's listed protein matches a much larger clone and diverges from this DNA's translation at residue 19, likely through a read error; the protein shown comes from the DNA. This chain connects TRDV1 to TRDJ1, with D maybe TRDD3 (9 bases). The germline CDR1 and CDR2 sequences are TSWWSYY and QGS. The CDR3 is 22 residues long. The CDR3 DNA follows: TGTGCTCTTGGGGAATTTACGCGTCTTCCTACTTATTGGGGGATAACAGGCGATAGACTCATCTTT. It yields the protein CALGEFTRLPTYWGITGDRLIF.

This clone has just a few counts. The protein TCRdb lists belongs to a much larger clone and differs from this DNA's translation at residue 13, which points to a read error; the protein shown is made from the DNA. This chain connects TRDV1 to TRDJ1, with a possible D match to TRDD2 (6 bases). The J gene, not given by TCRdb, was assigned here from a germline match of the nucleotide sequence. Trimming took 2 bases from V and 0 from J, leaving 25 bases between them. CDR3 length: 20 amino acids. Germline V gene sequence: CDR1 TSWWSYY, CDR2 QGS. In DNA, the CDR3 is TGTGCTCTTGGGGAATCCTACGCCCCCTTCGGACTGCCGTACACCGATAAACTCATCTTT. It is translated as CALGESYAPFGLPYTDKLIF.

This clone occurred a few times. This chain uses TRDV1 with TRDJ1, with 8 bases fitting TRDD3. Because TCRdb records no J gene, it was assigned here through a match of the DNA to germline. Trimming removed 3 bases from V and 3 bases from J; junction bases left unmatched: 42. Per germline, CDR1 TSWWSYY and CDR2 QGS. The CDR3 extends over 27 amino acids. Here the CDR3 reads CALGDQPPYLPRGFTGGPHLSSDKLIF. In DNA, the CDR3 is TGTGCTCTTGGGGACCAACCCCCCTACTTGCCTAGGGGCTTTACTGGGGGTCCTCATCTCTCTTCCGATAAACTCATCTTT.

The table lists this clone with a few counts. TCRdb assigns this DNA the protein of a much larger clone, which departs from its translation at residue 6; this likely reflects a read error, and the protein shown comes from translating the DNA. The V call is TRDV1, the J call TRDJ1; 7 nucleotides align to TRDD3. The J gene, missing from TCRdb, was assigned here through DNA to germline matching. Germline V gives CDR1 TSWWSYY, CDR2 QGS. V lost 6 bases, J lost 0 bases, and 28 bases stayed unmatched. CDR3 size: 22 residues. The CDR3 nucleotides are TGTGCTCTTGGCGACTTTACCCACTTCCGGGGGGACTGGGGACCCTACACCGATAAACTCATCTTT. This codes for CALGDFTHFRGDWGPYTDKLIF.

This clone was observed a handful of times. This DNA's translation differs at residue 13 from TCRdb's protein, which comes from a much larger clone; a read error is likely, and the protein shown is translated from the DNA. This rearrangement joins TRDV1 to TRDJ1; D remains unclear. The J gene was not available in TCRdb and was assigned here by matching the DNA to germline segments. This CDR3 contains 16 residues. In germline, CDR1 is TSWWSYY, CDR2 QGS. The CDR3 DNA follows: TGTGCTCTTGGGGAACCGAGATGGACAAACACCGATAGACTCATCTTT. Translated: CALGEPRWTNTDRLIF.

This clone was seen repeatedly, ten times or more. A far larger clone is off by one base, so a read error is likely. In the same sample, other DNA sequences code for this CDR3. The CDR3 loop reads CALGVLRGILYTDKLIF. The DNA for the CDR3 is TGTGCTCTTGGGGTCCTACGTGGAATACTTTACACCGATAAACTCATCTTT. The chain recombines TRDV1 with TRDJ1, with D perhaps TRDD2 (6 bases). CDR3 length equals 17 residues. Germline loops: CDR1 TSWWSYY, CDR2 QGS. V lost 4 bases, J lost 0 bases, and 18 bases lay in between.

This clone showed up many times. J is TRDJ1 and V is TRDV2; TRDD3 might be the D (6 bases). The CDR3 has 15 amino acids. Germline V CDR1 and CDR2: GEAIGNYY, EKD. Trimming took 3 bases from V and 0 from J, leaving 13 bases between them. CDR3 sequence: CACDPRGGNTDKLIF. DNA of the CDR3: TGTGCCTGTGACCCTAGAGGGGGAAACACCGATAAACTCATCTTT.

This clone has a handful of counts. A far larger clone is a single base away, which makes a read error likely. It is unclear where the CDR3 begins or ends on the DNA, so no DNA is shown, and the CDR3 is as TCRdb lists it. The V segment is TRDV1, and no J call was made; TRDD3, the D gene given by the table, was not confirmed from the DNA. The germline V gene has CDR1 TSWWSYY and CDR2 QGS. The CDR3 totals 25 residues, both ends included. The CDR3 reads CALGERPSYGCDGILPEEPTDKLIF.

This clone turned up a few times. This DNA's translation and the protein TCRdb lists, from a much larger clone, do not match at residues 15 and 18, likely due to a read error; the protein shown is translated from the DNA. V is TRDV1 and J is TRDJ1; TRDD3 matches 7 bases. CDR1 TSWWSYY and CDR2 QGS come from the germline V gene. This CDR3 has 19 residues. The CDR3 region is CALGDGVLWLGAHTYKLTF. CDR3 sequence (DNA): TGTGCTCTTGGGGATGGAGTCCTATGGCTGGGGGCGCACACCTATAAACTCACCTTT.

In the case of this clone: A far bigger clonotype differs at one base, so this is likely a read error. This sample also contains other DNA sequences that code for the same CDR3. V is TRDV1 and J is TRDJ1, with 10 bases identical to TRDD3. Here the J gene was assigned by germline matching of the DNA, as TCRdb has none. Looked up from germline, CDR1 is TSWWSYY and CDR2 is QGS. This CDR3 contains 17 residues. Trimming took 3 bases from V and 5 from J; bases not matched to a gene: 12. The CDR3 protein is CALGEGVGGYDRDKLIF. The CDR3 DNA reads TGTGCTCTTGGGGAGGGAGTAGGGGGATACGATAGAGATAAACTCATCTTT.

As concerns this clone: A far larger clone lies a single base away; this is likely a read error. The same CDR3 is also encoded by other DNA sequences in this sample. The V gene is TRDV2, the J gene TRDJ1, with TRDD3 as a possible D gene (6 bases). No J gene was available from TCRdb, and it was assigned here by a germline match of the DNA. Trimming cost V 0 bases and J 0 bases, with 13 bases left between them. The CDR3 sequence is 16 residues long. CDR1 and CDR2 (germline): GEAIGNYY, EKD. The CDR3 is CACDTVHLGDTDKLIF. DNA of the CDR3: TGTGCCTGTGACACCGTGCATTTGGGGGACACCGATAAACTCATCTTT.

A word on this clone: The protein held in TCRdb is that of a much larger clone and does not match this DNA's translation at residue 16, likely because of a read error; the protein shown is translated from the DNA. With the J gene uncalled, the V gene is TRDV1; no DNA check was done on the table's D call, TRDD3. Germline V gives CDR1 TSWWSYY, CDR2 QGS. The length of the CDR3 is 17 residues. CDR3 amino acids: CALGDLFLGGNTDKLTF. CDR3 coding DNA: TGTGCTCTTGGGGACCTATTCCTTGGGGGGAACACCGATAAACTCACCTTT.

This clone was counted between two and nine times. TCRdb's listed protein matches a much larger clone and diverges from this DNA's translation at residue 14, likely through a read error; the protein shown comes from the DNA. This chain links TRDV1 with TRDJ1, with 10 bases lining up with TRDD3. Per germline, CDR1 TSWWSYY and CDR2 QGS. The CDR3 contains 24 residues. Losses at the gene ends were 1 base for V and 0 bases for J; bases not matched to a gene: 26. The CDR3 nucleotides are TGTGCTCTTGGGGAACGACCTACCTCGCTAACTGGGGGATTCGCTGCCGGGTACACCGATAAACTCATCTTT. Translation gives CALGERPTSLTGGFAAGYTDKLIF.

In this sample, this clone turned up many times. This sample includes further DNA sequences coding for the same CDR3. The chain carries TRDV1 and TRDJ1, with 7 bases that match TRDD3. This CDR3 is built from 21 residues. V lost 0 bases to trimming and J lost 0 bases; unmatched junction nucleotides: 19. Germline V lookup: CDR1 TSWWSYY, CDR2 QGS. In DNA, the CDR3 is TGTGCTCTTGGGGAACTACCTAATTTCTGGGGGTCCCATTATCACACCGATAAACTCATCTTT. The encoded protein is CALGELPNFWGSHYHTDKLIF.

This clone was seen a handful of times. This likely came from a read error, as a far larger clone is one base away. This specimen includes other DNA sequences encoding the same CDR3. The gene calls are TRDV1 and TRDJ1, with D possibly being TRDD2 or TRDD3 (6 bases each). Germline matching of the DNA provided the J gene here, since TCRdb leaves it blank. Per the germline V gene, CDR1 is TSWWSYY and CDR2 is QGS. CDR3 length equals 21 residues. Trimming removed 4 bases at V and 0 bases at J, with 30 bases between. The CDR3 here is CALGVHPTQLCVGVNTDKLIF. For the CDR3, the DNA is TGTGCTCTTGGGGTCCATCCTACTCAACTGTGTGTGGGGGTCAACACCGATAAACTCATCTTT.

About this clone itself: The mismatch at residue 7 between this DNA's translation and the TCRdb protein of a much larger clone likely reflects a read error; the protein shown is translated from the DNA. V usage is TRDV1 and J usage is TRDJ2, with D possibly being TRDD3 (6 bases). TCRdb does not report a J gene; here it was assigned by matching the DNA to germline references. Trimming removed 6 bases from V and 2 bases from J, with 25 bases in between. Germline CDR1 is TSWWSYY and CDR2 is QGS. The length of the CDR3 is 19 residues. The CDR3 coding sequence is TGTGCTCTTGGAGCCCCATCCCCCTTTTGGGGGGGATTGACAGCACAACTCTTCTTT. It is translated as CALGAPSPFWGGLTAQLFF.

The sample holds many counts of this clone. The V gene is TRDV3, the J gene TRDJ1; the D gene is possibly TRDD2 (5 bases). Germline CDR1 and CDR2: TVYSNPD and GDNSRS (reference sequence). This CDR3 is 20 amino acids long. Trimming took off 2 bases at V and 2 bases at J, with 33 bases between the two ends. The CDR3 protein is CAFVNPFNLPPLLKTDKLIF. The CDR3 bases are TGTGCCTTTGTAAACCCATTTAACCTACCACCATTACTGAAAACCGATAAACTCATCTTT.

Worth noting for this clone: A far larger clone is off by one base, so a read error is likely. Other DNA sequences within the sample encode an identical CDR3. This rearrangement joins TRDV2 to TRDJ1; 13 bases match TRDD3. The J gene is absent in TCRdb and was assigned here via DNA matching to germline. Per germline, CDR1 GEAIGNYY and CDR2 EKD. The CDR3 sequence is 16 residues long. The ends lost 1 base at V and 5 bases at J; junction bases unmatched: 6. The CDR3 region has the DNA TGTGCCTGTGACACGGTAGGACTGGGGGATACGGATAAACTCATCTTT. Its protein is CACDTVGLGDTDKLIF.